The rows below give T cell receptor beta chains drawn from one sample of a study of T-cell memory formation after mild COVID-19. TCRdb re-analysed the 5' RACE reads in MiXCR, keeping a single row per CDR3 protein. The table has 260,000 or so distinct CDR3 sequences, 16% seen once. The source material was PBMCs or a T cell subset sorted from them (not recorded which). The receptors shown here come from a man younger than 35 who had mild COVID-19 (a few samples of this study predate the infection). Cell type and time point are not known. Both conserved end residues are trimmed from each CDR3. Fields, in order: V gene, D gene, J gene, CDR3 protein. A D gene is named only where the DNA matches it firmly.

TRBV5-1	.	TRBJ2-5	ASSTSYRDETQY
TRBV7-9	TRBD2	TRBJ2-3	ASSPGTSGGSGADTQY
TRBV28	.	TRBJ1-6	ASRFGDFLNSPLH
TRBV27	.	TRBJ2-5	ASSPRGFLGTQY
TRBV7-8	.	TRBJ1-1	ASSPWENTEAF
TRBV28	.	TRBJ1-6	ASTPPFTSGSPLH
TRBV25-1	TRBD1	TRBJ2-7	ASEQGSYEQY
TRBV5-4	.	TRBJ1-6	ASKGIDNSPLH
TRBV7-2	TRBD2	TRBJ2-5	ASSLGIGTSEETQY
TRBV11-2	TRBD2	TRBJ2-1	ASSLLAGTSRNEQF
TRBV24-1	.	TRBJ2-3	ATSDPGTDTQY
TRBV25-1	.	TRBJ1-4	ASSERLNEKLF
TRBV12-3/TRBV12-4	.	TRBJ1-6	ASNGPGINSPLH
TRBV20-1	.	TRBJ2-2	SARDRRWGGELF
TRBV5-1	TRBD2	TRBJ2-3	ASSSGGGGATDTQY
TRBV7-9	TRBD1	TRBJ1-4	ASSEGPGTGWEKLF
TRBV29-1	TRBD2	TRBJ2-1	SVEPAGGSYNEQF
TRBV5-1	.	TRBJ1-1	ASSQLVRRNTEAF
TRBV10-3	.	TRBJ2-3	AIRVVDTQY
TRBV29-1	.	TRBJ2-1	SVWGSAGNEQF
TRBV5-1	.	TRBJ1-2	ASSTGWGNGYT
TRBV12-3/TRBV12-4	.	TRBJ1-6	ASSLTLNGSPLH
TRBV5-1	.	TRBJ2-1	ASSLTTISYNEQF
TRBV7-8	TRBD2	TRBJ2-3	ASSHQRGGRETQY
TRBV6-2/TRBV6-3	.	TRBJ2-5	ASISSVQTQY
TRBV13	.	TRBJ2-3	ASSFEGDTQY
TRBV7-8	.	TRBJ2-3	ASSLVGGLPDTQY
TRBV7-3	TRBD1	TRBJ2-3	ASSNRGSTDTQY
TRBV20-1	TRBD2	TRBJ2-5	SAGSGGYQETQY
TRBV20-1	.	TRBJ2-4	SVRLAKNIQY
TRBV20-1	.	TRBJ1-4	SARQPRNEKLF
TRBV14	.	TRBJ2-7	ASSRDTPYEQY
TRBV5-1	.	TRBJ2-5	ASSLDGGREETQY
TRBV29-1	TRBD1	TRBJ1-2	SVRTGTYVGYT
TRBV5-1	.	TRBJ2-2	ASSPPGLLNTGELF
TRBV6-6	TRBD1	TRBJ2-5	ASRAPGTGGIETQY
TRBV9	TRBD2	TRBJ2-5	ASSPPSGESETQY
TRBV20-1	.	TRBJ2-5	SARWAESMSETQY
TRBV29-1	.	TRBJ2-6	SEKRRSGANVLT
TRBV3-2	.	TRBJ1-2	ASSQQTSALFTLYGYT
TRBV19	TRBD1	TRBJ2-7	ASSIGWAQGASICEQY
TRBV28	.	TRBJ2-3	ASSLLQRRGDTQY
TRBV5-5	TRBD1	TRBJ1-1	ASRTTGGRKTEAF
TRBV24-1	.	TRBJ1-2	ATSDGSLGYT
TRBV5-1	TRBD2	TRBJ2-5	ASSPGTSGVGETQY
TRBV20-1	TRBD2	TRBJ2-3	SAFSGGATDTQY
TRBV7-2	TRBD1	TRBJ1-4	ASISGQLATNEKLF
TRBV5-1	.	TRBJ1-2	ASSFAGNGYT
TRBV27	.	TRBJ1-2	ASSFNGMTYGYT
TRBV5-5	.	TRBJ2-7	ASSPQQGVPYEQY
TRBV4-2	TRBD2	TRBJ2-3	ASSQEPSGVTDTQY